These 12 T cell receptor beta chains originate from one sample sequenced in a study of Graves' ophthalmopathy and Graves' hyperthyroidism (dated by TCRdb to about 2018). Sequencing took place on an Illumina HiSeq 2000. For repertoire sequencing, the TCR beta CDR3 regions were amplified from RNA transcripts. HTBI primers and the Qiagen OneStep RT-PCR kit were used in a first-round RT-PCR, which was followed by a second-round multiplex PCR, size selection and purification. TCRdb passed the public sequencing reads through fastp at Q25 and MiXCR, retaining productive beta sequences. Each record represents a unique CDR3 protein, reported with the most common genes and DNA among its rows. This sample gives 500,000 to 800,000 distinct CDR3 sequences in total; roughly two fifths of them show up just once. The ten top clones hold more than 2.5% of the sample. Sequencing was carried out using peripheral blood. Receptors were obtained from an adult man with Graves' ophthalmopathy.

The chain links TRBV4-1 to TRBJ2-6; D call uncertain. CDR1 MGHRA and CDR2 YSYEKL come from the germline V gene. The CDR3 length is 20 residues. The V gene lost 3 bases and the J gene lost 0 bases, with 21 bases spanning the gap. As DNA, the CDR3 is TGCGCCAGCAGCCACCTCTATATCCCCGGATCCACCTCTGGGGCCAACGTCCTGACTTTC. It yields the protein CASSHLYIPGSTSGANVLTF.

The gene calls are TRBV2 and TRBJ1-5; 7 bases are shared with TRBD1. This CDR3 region has 16 residues. V shed 1 base and J 4 bases; nucleotides not matched to a gene: 7. The V gene's germline CDR1 is SNHLY and CDR2 FYNNEI. DNA for the CDR3: TGTGCCAGCAGTGAAGGGGTAGGGGGCGCGAATCAGCCCCAGCATTTT. Amino acids: CASSEGVGGANQPQHF.

In its sample, this clonotype was seen many times. The chain is built from TRBV7-9 and TRBJ2-7; D not resolved. V was cut by 5 bases and J by 4 bases, with 15 bases left in between. In germline, CDR1 is SEHNR, CDR2 FQNEAQ (reference sequence). The CDR3 loop spans 14 amino acids. As DNA, the CDR3 is TGTGCCAGCAGCAAATCTTCGGTTTGGTACGAGCAGTACTTC. It yields the protein CASSKSSVWYEQYF.

This clonotype was counted many times. The chain joins TRBV6-5 to TRBJ2-5, with 10 positions matching TRBD2. Germline trimming cut 6 bases from V and 5 bases from J; bases unmatched to any gene: 9. Germline CDR1 MNHEY, CDR2 SVGAGI. CDR3 length: 15 residues. The CDR3 DNA is TGTGCCAGCAGGACAGGGACAGCGGGAGGGGAGACCCAGTACTTC. Encoded protein: CASRTGTAGGETQYF.

This clonotype showed up just a few times. The gene calls are TRBV15 and TRBJ2-3, with D maybe TRBD2 (5 bases). V gave up 4 bases and J gave up 4 bases, with 12 bases separating them. The CDR3 spans 14 residues. CDR1 LNHNV and CDR2 YYDKDF come from the germline V gene (reference sequence). The CDR3 region has the DNA TGTGCCACCAGCAAAGCGGTCGGCGCAGATACGCAGTATTTT. Amino acid sequence: CATSKAVGADTQYF.

This clonotype was detected a few times. A much larger clone differs by one base, so this may be a read error. The CDR3 DNA reads TGTGCCAGCAGCGCACCCTCACAAGAGACCCAGTACTTC. Encoded protein: CASSAPSQETQYF. The V gene is TRBV7-2, the J gene TRBJ2-5; D unresolved. V was shortened by 5 bases and J by 2 bases, with 9 bases between the two germline ends. CDR3 length: 13 residues. Germline V gene lookup returns CDR1 SGHTA and CDR2 FQGNSA.

This chain connects TRBV18 to TRBJ1-2, with 9 bases that match TRBD1. Germline values: CDR1 KGHSH, CDR2 LQKENI. The V and J ends lost 5 bases and 6 bases, in that order; junction bases with no gene match: 4. This CDR3 is 13 amino acids long. DNA for the CDR3: TGTGCCAGCTCAGCTACAGGGGGCCATGGCTACACCTTC. Amino acid sequence: CASSATGGHGYTF.

This clonotype was detected ten times or more. Here the CDR3 DNA reads TGTGCCAGCAGCCCTAACAGTCTAACTAATGAAAAACTGTTTTTT. Amino acid sequence: CASSPNSLTNEKLFF. V gene TRBV7-9 combines with J gene TRBJ1-4; D remains unclear. Looked up from germline, CDR1 is SEHNR and CDR2 is FQNEAQ (reference sequence). Trimming removed 5 bases at V and 1 base at J, with 11 bases between. The CDR3 runs to 15 residues.

About this clonotype: At one boundary the junction diverges from the germline segment, which might be a read error. The chain is built from TRBV6-5 and TRBJ2-7, with 7 bases that match TRBD2. The germline CDR1 and CDR2 sequences are MNHEY and SVGAGI. The CDR3 contains 15 residues. The CDR3 nucleotides read TGTGCCATCAGTTACGGCCGGGGGGATACCTACGAGCAGTACTTC. Encoded protein: CAISYGRGDTYEQYF.

This clonotype was detected only a few times. The chain has TRBV7-2 and TRBJ1-2; D is undetermined. Germline CDR1 SGHTA, CDR2 FQGNSA. The CDR3 extends over 14 amino acids. With 8 bases removed from V and 4 bases from J, the gap between germline ends came to 17 bases. Written as DNA, the CDR3 is TGTGCCAGCTCACCACCCGCCAGCCTCTATGGCTACACCTTC. Its translation: CASSPPASLYGYTF.

This chain's CDR3 is CASSLADARETQYF. The CDR3 DNA sequence: TGTGCCAGCAGCTTAGCGGACGCCCGCGAGACCCAGTACTTC. The chain uses TRBV11-3 and TRBJ2-5; no definite D call. The CDR3 contains 14 residues. Trimming removed 1 base from V and 5 bases from J, with 11 bases in between. Per the germline V gene, CDR1 is SGHNT and CDR2 is YENEEA.

J is TRBJ2-7 and V is TRBV12-3 or TRBV12-4; D gene unclear. V was shortened by 3 bases and J by 1 base, with 10 bases between the two germline ends. The CDR3 contains 14 residues. CDR3 loop: CASSFEGFSYEQYF. The CDR3 nucleotides read TGTGCCAGCAGTTTTGAAGGGTTTTCCTACGAGCAGTACTTC.